A single sample gave rise to the 19 T cell receptor beta chains below, sequenced in a study of T cell responses to AZD1222 COVID-19 vaccine. The method was immunoSEQ multiplex PCR; TCRdb's version includes in-frame clones alone and lacks a portion of them. The repertoire consists of more than 85,000 clones, with 87% occurring once and the leading ten covering 2.5% to 3.5%. Sequencing was performed on peripheral blood, taken on day 0 of AZD1222 vaccination. The receptors were sampled from an adult in good health.

The rearrangement joins TRBV6-5 to TRBJ2-5; D remains ambiguous. The germline CDR1 and CDR2 sequences are MNHEY and SVGAGI. V lost 6 bases to trimming and J lost 5 bases, with 13 bases between them. This CDR3 comprises 13 residues. The CDR3 reads CASSWAPAETQYF. CDR3 sequence (DNA): TGTGCCAGCAGCTGGGCCCCTGCGGAGACCCAGTACTTC.

This rearrangement joins TRBV11-2 to TRBJ2-1; no clear D. Germline V gene sequence: CDR1 SGHAT, CDR2 FQNNGV. V shed 0 bases and J shed 5 bases, with 8 bases lying between them. This CDR3 is 14 amino acids long. In nucleotides, the CDR3 is TGTGCCAGCAGCTTAGATCTCGTTAACAATGAGCAGTTCTTC. Translated, it gives CASSLDLVNNEQFF.

The gene calls are TRBV27 and TRBJ2-7; D possibly matches TRBD1 or TRBD2 (5 bases each). Trimming removed 3 bases at V and 3 bases at J, with 12 bases between. The germline gives CDR1 MNHEY, CDR2 SMNVEV (reference sequence). The CDR3 spans 14 residues. DNA for the CDR3: TGTGCCAGCAGTTTTATCTATGGGGGCTACGAGCAGTACTTC. It is translated as CASSFIYGGYEQYF.

This chain uses TRBV13 with TRBJ2-3; possibly TRBD2 for D (7 bases). Germline lookup yields CDR1 PRHDT and CDR2 FYEKMQ (reference sequence). The CDR3 runs to 17 residues. Trimming cost V 5 bases and J 5 bases, with 23 bases left between them. CDR3 nucleotide sequence: TGTGCCAGCAGCACCACCTGGGGGCGGGGGCCGGGAGATACGCAGTATTTT. It specifies CASSTTWGRGPGDTQYF.

The genes are TRBV28 and TRBJ1-2, with 9 nucleotides matching TRBD1. The CDR3 length is 14 residues. V shed 6 bases and J 2 bases; nucleotides not matched to a gene: 4. Germline V CDR1 and CDR2: MDHEN, SYDVKM. CDR3 protein: CASSQGQGNYGYTF. The CDR3 coding sequence is TGTGCCAGCAGCCAAGGACAGGGGAACTATGGCTACACCTTC.

V usage is TRBV18 and J usage is TRBJ1-4; 10 nucleotides line up with TRBD1. Germline CDR1 is KGHSH and CDR2 is LQKENI. V dropped 3 bases and J dropped 10; count of bases not matched to a gene: 14. This CDR3 has 17 residues. In nucleotides, the CDR3 is TGTGCCAGCTCACCGAACACCGTGAGACAGGGGGCGGGAAAACTGTTTTTT. Its protein product is CASSPNTVRQGAGKLFF.

Of note for this clone: Germline is not matched at one junction end, which may reflect a read error. This sequence joins TRBV3-1 (or the pseudogene TRBV3-2) and TRBJ1-1; no definite D call. Per the germline V gene, CDR1 is LGHDT and CDR2 is YNNKEL (reference sequence). The CDR3 totals 13 residues. The CDR3 protein is CASRQASHTEAFF. The CDR3 DNA follows: TGTGCCAGCAGACAAGCTAGCCACACTGAAGCTTTCTTT.

The rearrangement links TRBV11-2 to TRBJ1-3; D gene unclear. V lost 2 bases and J lost 4, with 9 bases in between. Germline loops: CDR1 SGHAT, CDR2 FQNNGV. The CDR3 has 14 amino acids. DNA for the CDR3: TGTGCCAGCAGCTTATCTCTGGGAGGAAACACCATATATTTT. The encoded protein is CASSLSLGGNTIYF.

The rearrangement joins TRBV9 to TRBJ2-2; D is possibly TRBD1 (6 bases). The germline V gene has CDR1 SGDLS and CDR2 YYNGEE. The V end was cut by 4 bases, the J end by 6 bases, with 19 bases between. This CDR3 has 16 amino acids. CDR3 bases: TGTGCCAGCAGCCGCCGGTGGGGGCCCCGGGCCGGGGAGCTGTTTTTT. It is translated as CASSRRWGPRAGELFF.

The chain recombines TRBV7-2 with TRBJ2-7; 8 bases map to TRBD2. The trim removed 5 bases at V and 5 bases at J, leaving 8 bases unmatched. The length of the CDR3 is 14 residues. In germline, CDR1 is SGHTA, CDR2 FQGNSA. The CDR3 DNA reads TGTGCCAGCAGCCCCGGACTAGCCCCGCACGAGCAGTACTTC. Protein product: CASSPGLAPHEQYF.

The chain couples TRBV5-3 to TRBJ2-2, with D maybe TRBD2 (5 bases). TRBV5-3 is annotated as an ORF whose role is uncertain. CDR3 length equals 17 residues. Trimming stripped 3 bases from V and 0 bases from J, with 15 bases between. The chain's CDR3 is CARSYGLYAANTGELFF. CDR3 nucleotide sequence: TGTGCCAGAAGCTACGGACTTTACGCCGCGAACACCGGGGAGCTGTTTTTT.

The J gene is TRBJ2-3, the V gene TRBV7-8; TRBD2 agrees at 10 bases. Trimming removed 3 bases from V and 8 bases from J; junction bases left unmatched: 8. The CDR3 extends over 15 amino acids. Per the germline V gene, CDR1 is SGHVS and CDR2 is FQNEAQ. This CDR3 reads CASSFQAGGLGTQYF. CDR3 sequence (DNA): TGTGCCAGCAGCTTCCAAGCGGGAGGGCTAGGTACGCAGTATTTT. The full variable domain, rest sourced from reference TRBV7-8 and TRBJ2-3, is GAGVSQSPRYKVAKRGQDVALRCDPISGHVSLFWYQQALGQGPEFLTYFQNEAQLDKSGLPSDRFFAERPEGSVSTLKIQRTQQEDSAVYLCASSFQAGGLGTQYFGPGTRLTVL.

The CDR3 reads CASSRTGLHNEQFF. CDR3 nucleotide sequence: TGTGCCAGCAGCCGGACAGGGCTGCACAATGAGCAGTTCTTC. The chain joins TRBV7-9 to TRBJ2-1, with TRBD1 matching over 8 bases. V shed 5 bases, J shed 5 bases, and the junction held 5 bases outside the gene matches. This CDR3 has 14 residues. Germline V gene sequence: CDR1 SEHNR, CDR2 FQNEAQ (reference sequence).

The chain links TRBV10-2 to TRBJ1-1, with D tentatively TRBD1 (6 bases). V lost 5 bases to trimming and J lost 1 base, with 8 bases between them. CDR3 length: 13 amino acids. Per germline, CDR1 WSHSY and CDR2 SAAADI. The CDR3 DNA reads TGCGCCAGCAGTTCGACAGGGAACACTGAAGCTTTCTTT. Its protein product is CASSSTGNTEAFF.

The chain employs TRBV6-5 and TRBJ2-5, with TRBD1 as a possible D gene (5 bases). Germline V gene lookup returns CDR1 MNHEY and CDR2 SVGAGI. CDR3 length: 14 amino acids. Trimming took off 2 bases at V and 4 bases at J, with 11 bases between the two ends. CDR3 bases: TGTGCCAGCAGTTACGGGCAGGGCCGAGAGACCCAGTACTTC. This codes for CASSYGQGRETQYF.

Turning to this clone: This sample also contains other DNA sequences that code for the same CDR3. The chain couples TRBV28 to TRBJ2-2, with D perhaps matching TRBD2 (7 bases). V gave up 2 bases and J gave up 4 bases, with 11 bases separating them. From germline, CDR1 is MDHEN and CDR2 SYDVKM. CDR3 length: 15 amino acids. CDR3 DNA: TGTGCCAGCAGTTTAGGGGGGGCCGGCACCGGGGAGCTGTTTTTT. Translation: CASSLGGAGTGELFF.

The chain combines TRBV12-3 or TRBV12-4 with TRBJ2-7, with a weak D call TRBD2 (7 bases). This CDR3 is built from 13 residues. Trimming shortened V by 7 bases and J by 2 bases, and 12 bases separated the two germline ends. The CDR3 coding sequence is TGTGCCAGCATCGGGGGGCCCCCCTACGAGCAGTACTTC. It yields the protein CASIGGPPYEQYF.

This clone was counted between two and nine times. This sequence joins TRBV12-3 or TRBV12-4 and TRBJ1-5; D not resolved. V shed 5 bases and J shed 6 bases, with 11 bases lying between them. This CDR3 region has 13 residues. For the CDR3, the DNA is TGTGCCAGCAGTCTGGATAGAGGTCAGCCCCAGCATTTT. Translating gives CASSLDRGQPQHF.

The rearrangement links TRBV28 to TRBJ2-3; D might be TRBD1 (5 bases). This CDR3 is 16 amino acids long. Germline V lookup: CDR1 MDHEN, CDR2 SYDVKM. The V end was cut by 8 bases, the J end by 4 bases, with 22 bases between. The CDR3 reads CASVGPIGQGPDTQYF. The CDR3 DNA is TGTGCCAGCGTGGGCCCAATAGGGCAGGGCCCAGATACGCAGTATTTT. Supplemented by reference TRBV28 and TRBJ2-3, the full variable domain reads DVKVTQSSRYLVKRTGEKVFLECVQDMDHENMFWYRQDPGLGLRLIYFSYDVKMKEKGDIPEGYSVSREKKERFSLILESASTNQTSMYLCASVGPIGQGPDTQYFGPGTRLTVL.